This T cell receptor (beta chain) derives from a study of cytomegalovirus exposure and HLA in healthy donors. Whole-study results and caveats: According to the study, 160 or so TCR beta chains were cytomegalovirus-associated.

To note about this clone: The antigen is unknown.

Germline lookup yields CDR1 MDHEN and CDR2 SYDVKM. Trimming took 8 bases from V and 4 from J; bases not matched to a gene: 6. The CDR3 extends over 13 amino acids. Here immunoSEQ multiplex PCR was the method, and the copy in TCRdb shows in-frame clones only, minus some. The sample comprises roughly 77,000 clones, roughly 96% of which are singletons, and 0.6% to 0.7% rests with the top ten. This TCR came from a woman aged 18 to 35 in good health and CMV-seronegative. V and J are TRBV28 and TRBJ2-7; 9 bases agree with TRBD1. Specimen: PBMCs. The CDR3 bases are TGTGCCAGCTGGGGGGGACAGGGATACGAGCAGTACTTC. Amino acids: CASWGGQGYEQYF.